One sample yielded the 30 T cell receptor beta chains listed below, sequenced in a study of blood T cell repertoires in COVID-19. Here immunoSEQ multiplex PCR was the method, and the copy in TCRdb shows in-frame clones only, minus some. Here the sample spans 90,000 to 130,000 clones, 88% being singletons. Sequenced input: peripheral blood. These receptors came from a human donor in a cohort sampled during active COVID-19.

Here the CDR3 DNA reads TGTGCCAGCAGCGTACCCAACCCTACCGGTACCGGCGGTGGCTACACCTTC. Residues: CASSVPNPTGTGGGYTF. The rearrangement joins TRBV9 to TRBJ1-2; D gene unclear. The germline V gene has CDR1 SGDLS and CDR2 YYNGEE. Trimming took off 1 base at V and 7 bases at J, with 23 bases between the two ends. The CDR3 length is 17 residues. Complete variable domain (other parts from reference TRBV9 and TRBJ1-2): DSGVTQTPKHLITATGQRVTLRCSPRSGDLSVYWYQQSLDQGLQFLIQYYNGEERAKGNILERFSAQQFPDLHSELNLSSLELGDSALYFCASSVPNPTGTGGGYTFGSGTRLTVV.

This clone ranks as medium-sized. Other DNA sequences within the sample encode an identical CDR3. The genes are TRBV29-1 and TRBJ1-2; unclear D gene. The CDR3 is made up of 13 amino acids. From germline, CDR1 is SQVTM and CDR2 ANQGSEA. V gave up 4 bases and J gave up 5 bases, with 14 bases separating them. The CDR3 loop is CSVGPEGRYGYTF. CDR3 DNA: TGCAGCGTTGGGCCCGAGGGCAGGTATGGCTACACCTTC.

J is TRBJ2-7 and V is TRBV6-1, with D possibly TRBD2 on 5 matching bases. Trimming shortened V by 3 bases and J by 7 bases, and 19 bases separated the two germline ends. The CDR3 has 15 residues. The V gene's germline CDR1 is MNHNS and CDR2 SASEGT. DNA of the CDR3: TGTGCCAGCAGTGACCGGGGAATAGGGCGCGCGGAGCAGTACTTC. This gives the protein CASSDRGIGRAEQYF.

The V call is TRBV18, the J call TRBJ1-5; the match to TRBD1 covers 7 bases. There are 16 residues in the CDR3. Per germline, CDR1 KGHSH and CDR2 LQKENI. Trimming removed 2 bases from V and 1 base from J; junction bases left unmatched: 5. Here the CDR3 reads CASSPTGVTSNQPQHF. Here the CDR3 DNA reads TGTGCCAGCTCACCAACAGGGGTCACGAGCAATCAGCCCCAGCATTTT.

The chain uses TRBV11-2 and TRBJ1-4, with 7 bases lining up with TRBD1. Germline CDR1 and CDR2: SGHAT and FQNNGV. The CDR3 sequence is 13 residues long. V trimming: 4 bases; J trimming: 7 bases; junction bases outside the gene matches: 3. This CDR3 reads CASSSRDSEKLFF. The CDR3 region has the DNA TGTGCCAGCAGCTCTAGGGACAGTGAAAAACTGTTTTTT.

The rearrangement links TRBV9 to TRBJ1-1; tentative D call: TRBD1 (5 bases). CDR1 is SGDLS, CDR2 YYNGEE, per germline. The CDR3 runs to 13 residues. Trimming cost V 3 bases and J 10 bases, with 16 bases left between them. CDR3 residues: CASSAGLTGGAFF. Here the CDR3 DNA reads TGTGCCAGCAGCGCGGGACTTACCGGTGGAGCTTTCTTT.

This clone showed up just once. The genes are TRBV2 and TRBJ1-5; no reliable D call. This CDR3 is built from 16 residues. Trimming took off 4 bases at V and 0 bases at J, with 13 bases between the two ends. CDR1 is SNHLY, CDR2 FYNNEI, per germline. Here the CDR3 reads CASSGGWRASNQPQHF. CDR3 bases: TGTGCCAGCAGTGGAGGGTGGAGGGCTAGCAATCAGCCCCAGCATTTT.

The V call is TRBV7-3, the J call TRBJ2-7; the match to TRBD2 covers 7 bases. After removal of 1 base from V and 6 bases from J, the junction contained 9 bases not matched to a gene. CDR1 SGHTA and CDR2 FQGTGA come from the germline V gene. The CDR3 extends over 15 amino acids. CDR3 sequence (DNA): TGTGCCAGCAGCTTAAAGGCCGCGGGGGAAGCCGAGCAGTACTTC. Residues: CASSLKAAGEAEQYF. The variable domain in full, with the rest retrieved from reference TRBV7-3 and TRBJ2-7, is GAGVSQTPSNKVTEKGKYVELRCDPISGHTALYWYRQSLGQGPEFLIYFQGTGAADDSGLPNDRFFAVRPEGSVSTLKIQRTERGDSAVYLCASSLKAAGEAEQYFGPGTRLTVT.

The chain joins TRBV15 to TRBJ2-7; D possibly corresponds to TRBD1 (5 bases). This CDR3 spans 15 amino acids. With 5 bases removed from V and 4 bases from J, the gap between germline ends came to 18 bases. CDR1 is LNHNV and CDR2 is YYDKDF in the germline V gene (reference sequence). CDR3 in amino acids: CATSPSRVGLYEQYF. In nucleotides, the CDR3 is TGTGCCACCAGCCCATCCAGGGTCGGGCTTTACGAGCAGTACTTC.

This chain joins TRBV14 and TRBJ2-6, with D possibly being TRBD2 (6 bases). Trimming removed 4 bases from V and 0 bases from J, with 16 bases in between. Germline V gene lookup returns CDR1 SGHDN and CDR2 FVKESK. The CDR3 totals 18 residues. In DNA form, the CDR3 reads TGTGCCAGCAGCCCCCTCGGAGGGTCGACCTCTGGGGCCAACGTCCTGACTTTC. Protein product: CASSPLGGSTSGANVLTF. Drawing the rest from reference TRBV14 and TRBJ2-6, the complete variable domain is EAGVTQFPSHSVIEKGQTVTLRCDPISGHDNLYWYRRVMGKEIKFLLHFVKESKQDESGMPNNRFLAERTGGTYSTLKVQPAELEDSGVYFCASSPLGGSTSGANVLTFGAGSRLTVL.

This chain uses TRBV19 with TRBJ1-5, with 10 bases fitting TRBD1. CDR1 and CDR2 from the germline V gene are LNHDA and SQIVND (reference sequence). The length of the CDR3 is 20 residues. V lost 5 bases to trimming and J lost 0 bases; unmatched junction nucleotides: 16. CDR3: CASSSRTGGIRGYSNQPQHF. For the CDR3, the DNA is TGTGCCAGTAGTTCGCGGACAGGGGGGATTCGGGGCTATAGCAATCAGCCCCAGCATTTT.

This clone has just a few counts. The V and J genes are TRBV29-1 and TRBJ2-7, with 11 bases matching TRBD2. Germline CDR1 is SQVTM and CDR2 is ANQGSEA. The ends lost 5 bases at V and 4 bases at J; junction bases unmatched: 7. The CDR3 is 14 amino acids. In nucleotides, the CDR3 is TGCAGCGTTTCAGGCACTAGCGGGAGTTACGAGCAGTACTTC. Its translation is CSVSGTSGSYEQYF.

The table lists this clone with a count of one. The chain carries TRBV15 and TRBJ2-5; possibly TRBD2 for D (5 bases). The V gene lost 0 bases and the J gene lost 4 bases, with 12 bases spanning the gap. The CDR3 has 15 residues. Germline CDR1 is LNHNV and CDR2 is YYDKDF (reference sequence). The DNA for the CDR3 is TGTGCCACCAGCAGAGATAGGGCAGGAGGAGAGACCCAGTACTTC. Protein: CATSRDRAGGETQYF.

This sequence joins TRBV2 and TRBJ1-2; no definite D call. Germline lookup yields CDR1 SNHLY and CDR2 FYNNEI. The CDR3 runs 16 residues. V was cut by 6 bases and J by 7 bases, with 24 bases left in between. CDR3 loop: CASSGISGLQGAGYTF. CDR3 DNA sequence: TGTGCCAGCAGCGGGATTTCCGGGCTGCAAGGTGCTGGCTACACCTTC.

Concerning this clone: A junction boundary mismatches the germline segment, possibly from a read error. The genes are TRBV2 and TRBJ1-1, with D possibly matching TRBD1 (6 bases). Per the germline V gene, CDR1 is SNHLY and CDR2 is FYNNEI. This CDR3 has 13 amino acids. As DNA, the CDR3 is TGTGCCAGCACTGAACAGGGTGACACTGAAGCTTTCTTT. Its protein product is CASTEQGDTEAFF. Full variable domain (rest looked up from reference TRBV2 and TRBJ1-1): EPEVTQTPSHQVTQMGQEVILRCVPISNHLYFYWYRQILGQKVEFLVSFYNNEISEKSEIFDDQFSVERPDGSNFTLKIRSTKLEDSAMYFCASTEQGDTEAFFGQGTRLTVV.

The V call is TRBV5-1, the J call TRBJ2-5, with 9 bases matching TRBD1. The CDR3 is 17 amino acids. CDR1 and CDR2 (germline): SGHRS, YFSETQ. V lost 0 bases to trimming and J lost 2 bases; unmatched junction nucleotides: 8. CDR3 residues: CASSLGGTGTPQETQYF. As DNA, the CDR3 is TGCGCCAGCAGCTTGGGGGGGACAGGGACCCCACAAGAGACCCAGTACTTC. The entire variable domain, with the rest obtained from reference TRBV5-1 and TRBJ2-5, is as follows: KAGVTQTPRYLIKTRGQQVTLSCSPISGHRSVSWYQQTPGQGLQFLFEYFSETQRNKGNFPGRFSGRQFSNSRSEMNVSTLELGDSALYLCASSLGGTGTPQETQYFGPGTRLLVL.

The chain is built from TRBV11-3 and TRBJ2-1; 7 bases line up with TRBD2. The CDR3 spans 16 residues. Germline values: CDR1 SGHNT, CDR2 YENEEA. V shed 1 base, J shed 8 bases, and the junction held 11 bases outside the gene matches. This CDR3 is CASSLGRTRGWDEQFF. Here the CDR3 DNA reads TGTGCCAGCAGCTTAGGCCGGACTAGGGGATGGGATGAGCAGTTCTTC.

This chain connects TRBV19 to TRBJ1-5; D possibly corresponds to TRBD1 (6 bases). Germline V gives CDR1 LNHDA, CDR2 SQIVND (reference sequence). Trimming shortened V by 3 bases and J by 5 bases, and 11 bases separated the two germline ends. This CDR3 has 14 amino acids. The CDR3 sequence is CASSIGRGHQPQHF. In nucleotides, the CDR3 is TGTGCCAGTAGTATCGGCAGGGGCCATCAGCCCCAGCATTTT.

This clone appeared a few times. The genes are TRBV5-1 and TRBJ2-4, with D tentatively TRBD1 (5 bases). The CDR3 has 15 amino acids. V dropped 2 bases and J dropped 5 bases, with 14 bases sitting between them. Germline V gene sequence: CDR1 SGHRS, CDR2 YFSETQ. As DNA, the CDR3 is TGCGCCAGCAGCTTAGGATTGCAGGGCCAAAACATTCAGTACTTC. Its protein product is CASSLGLQGQNIQYF.

This chain links TRBV12-3 or TRBV12-4 with TRBJ2-5; D may be TRBD2 (6 bases). CDR3 length: 12 amino acids. V was cut by 5 bases and J by 7 bases, with 11 bases left in between. In nucleotides, the CDR3 is TGTGCCAGCAGTCCGAGGGGAGGGACCCAGTACTTC. Translating gives CASSPRGGTQYF.

This clone was seen a few times. This rearrangement joins TRBV3-1 (or the pseudogene TRBV3-2) to TRBJ2-1; D is uncertain. The CDR3 is made up of 12 amino acids. Germline V gives CDR1 LGHDT, CDR2 YNNKEL (reference sequence). V was cut by 2 bases and J by 6 bases, with 5 bases left in between. As DNA, the CDR3 is TGTGCCAGCAGCCAACCCGGCAATGAGCAGTTCTTC. Amino acid sequence: CASSQPGNEQFF.

The chain carries TRBV28 and TRBJ1-1; 7 positions agree with TRBD1. Germline assignment: CDR1 MDHEN and CDR2 SYDVKM. The CDR3 loop spans 15 amino acids. The junction had 7 bases not matched to a gene; V was cut back by 4 bases and J by 2 bases. The CDR3 sequence is CASSSTGTVNTEAFF. CDR3 DNA: TGTGCCAGCAGTTCCACCGGGACAGTCAACACTGAAGCTTTCTTT.

V gene TRBV29-1 combines with J gene TRBJ1-1, with 8 bases matching TRBD1. Germline lookup yields CDR1 SQVTM and CDR2 ANQGSEA. The CDR3 extends over 15 amino acids. V lost 6 bases to trimming and J lost 5 bases; unmatched junction nucleotides: 14. The CDR3: CSVEGTGPDGTEAFF. CDR3 coding DNA: TGCAGCGTGGAGGGGACAGGTCCCGATGGGACTGAAGCTTTCTTT.

For the CDR3, the DNA is TGTGCCAGCAGAAATACAGTGGCGGAGACCCAGTACTTC. Protein sequence: CASRNTVAETQYF. The V gene is TRBV28, the J gene TRBJ2-5; D is unresolved. The V end lost 6 bases, the J end lost 5 bases, and 13 bases lay between the germline ends. Germline V gives CDR1 MDHEN, CDR2 SYDVKM. The length of the CDR3 is 13 residues.

V usage is TRBV5-4 and J usage is TRBJ2-3, with 7 bases identical to TRBD2. CDR1 is SGHNT and CDR2 is YYREEE in the germline V gene (reference sequence). The length of the CDR3 is 13 residues. The trim removed 4 bases at V and 4 bases at J, leaving 3 bases unmatched. The CDR3 DNA reads as TGTGCCAGCAGCCCGGGGGGTGCAGATACGCAGTATTTT. It specifies CASSPGGADTQYF.

This clone was recorded only once. This rearrangement joins TRBV10-3 to TRBJ2-7; possibly TRBD2 for D (6 bases). The CDR3 spans 15 residues. Trimming shortened V by 3 bases and J by 5 bases, and 17 bases separated the two germline ends. In germline, CDR1 is ENHRY, CDR2 SYGVKD. CDR3 protein: CAISEPGPEGNEQYF. The CDR3 bases are TGTGCCATCAGTGAACCAGGCCCGGAGGGGAACGAGCAGTACTTC.

This chain uses TRBV10-2 with TRBJ2-2, with 9 positions matching TRBD1. The germline gives CDR1 WSHSY, CDR2 SAAADI. This CDR3 has 14 amino acids. Trimming took 6 bases from V and 5 from J; bases not matched to a gene: 4. The CDR3: CASRQGAVTGELFF. CDR3 nucleotide sequence: TGCGCCAGCAGACAGGGGGCAGTAACCGGGGAGCTGTTTTTT.

This chain links TRBV29-1 with TRBJ2-2; tentatively, D is TRBD1 (5 bases). The V gene's germline CDR1 is SQVTM and CDR2 ANQGSEA. The CDR3 length is 12 residues. Between the trimmed V and J ends, which lost 7 bases and 4 bases, there was a span of 10 bases. The CDR3, as DNA: TGCAGCGCCCCCCAGGGCACCGGGGAGCTGTTTTTT. Translation gives CSAPQGTGELFF.

The gene calls are TRBV7-9 and TRBJ2-3; D gene uncertain. Germline V CDR1 and CDR2: SEHNR, FQNEAQ (reference sequence). The CDR3 sequence is 15 residues long. V shed 5 bases and J shed 1 base, with 13 bases lying between them. The CDR3 spells CASSPVEIRTDTQYF. CDR3 nucleotide sequence: TGTGCCAGCAGCCCGGTAGAAATTCGCACAGATACGCAGTATTTT.

This clone occurred once. This chain uses TRBV5-4 with TRBJ2-4, with TRBD2 as a possible D gene (6 bases). This CDR3 comprises 12 residues. Looked up from germline, CDR1 is SGHNT and CDR2 is YYREEE (reference sequence). Trimming left V 1 base short and J 9 bases short, with 8 bases between. CDR3 sequence: CASSLTGGIQYF. DNA for the CDR3: TGTGCCAGCAGCTTGACCGGGGGCATTCAGTACTTC.